The 28 T cell receptor beta chains reported below all come from one sample, sequenced in a study of T cell responses to AZD1222 COVID-19 vaccine. TCRdb's copy holds only in-frame clones and misses some; the assay was immunoSEQ multiplex PCR. The table has fewer than 200,000 clones, approximately 88% seen once. The source material was peripheral blood, sampled on day 0 of AZD1222 vaccination. Receptors were obtained from an adult in good health.

The rearrangement uses TRBV5-1 and TRBJ2-3, with 8 positions matching TRBD2. V dropped 1 base and J dropped 0; count of bases not matched to a gene: 7. The V gene's germline CDR1 is SGHRS and CDR2 YFSETQ. The CDR3 is 17 amino acids. The CDR3 nucleotides are TGCGCCAGCAGCTTGACGAGCGGGAGTTGGAGCACAGATACGCAGTATTTT. Residues: CASSLTSGSWSTDTQYF.

This sequence joins TRBV9 and TRBJ2-6, with D possibly matching TRBD1 (5 bases). Trimming stripped 0 bases from V and 0 bases from J, with 13 bases between. The CDR3 is 18 residues long. The germline CDR1 and CDR2 sequences are SGDLS and YYNGEE. CDR3 in DNA: TGTGCCAGCAGCGTAGCCAGGACACGAGGCTCTGGGGCCAACGTCCTGACTTTC. As protein: CASSVARTRGSGANVLTF.

The chain carries TRBV7-2 and TRBJ2-7, with D possibly TRBD1 on 6 matching bases. This CDR3 is 13 amino acids long. Trimming removed 5 bases at V and 4 bases at J, with 12 bases between. Germline assignment: CDR1 SGHTA and CDR2 FQGNSA. In nucleotides, the CDR3 is TGTGCCAGCAGCGAACAGGGTGGGTACGAGCAGTACTTC. Translating it yields CASSEQGGYEQYF.

The chain couples TRBV2 to TRBJ1-1; D is possibly TRBD1 (5 bases). This CDR3 contains 15 residues. Germline V gives CDR1 SNHLY, CDR2 FYNNEI. The V end was cut by 6 bases, the J end by 3 bases, with 17 bases between. The CDR3 coding sequence is TGTGCCAGCAGGCCCGGGCCACCGGGGGACACTGAAGCTTTCTTT. This gives the protein CASRPGPPGDTEAFF.

The V call is TRBV18, the J call TRBJ2-7; D is perhaps TRBD1 (6 bases). Trimming stripped 4 bases from V and 2 bases from J, with 9 bases between. CDR1 is KGHSH, CDR2 LQKENI, per germline. This CDR3 region has 13 residues. CDR3 loop: CASSLTGPYEQYF. CDR3 nucleotide sequence: TGTGCCAGCTCACTGACAGGCCCCTACGAGCAGTACTTC. The full variable domain, with the rest looked up from reference TRBV18 and TRBJ2-7, is NAGVMQNPRHLVRRRGQEARLRCSPMKGHSHVYWYRQLPEEGLKFMVYLQKENIIDESGMPKERFSAEFPKEGPSILRIQQVVRGDSAAYFCASSLTGPYEQYFGPGTRLTVT.

This chain uses TRBV10-3 with TRBJ2-1, with 8 bases that match TRBD2. From germline, CDR1 is ENHRY and CDR2 SYGVKD. V was clipped by 3 bases and J by 7 bases; unmatched bases: 8. The CDR3 has 15 amino acids. The CDR3 reads CAISDLAGMVNEQFF. The CDR3 DNA is TGTGCCATCAGTGACTTAGCGGGAATGGTAAATGAGCAGTTCTTC.

The chain carries TRBV28 and TRBJ1-1; D possibly corresponds to TRBD1 (5 bases). Trimming took off 6 bases at V and 4 bases at J, with 12 bases between the two ends. In germline, CDR1 is MDHEN, CDR2 SYDVKM. CDR3 length equals 13 residues. The CDR3 is CASRRTGATEAFF. The DNA for the CDR3 is TGTGCCAGCAGACGAACAGGAGCCACTGAAGCTTTCTTT.

The CDR3 bases are TGCGCCAGCAGCTTGATGAGGGGGGATTCACCCCTCCACTTT. Its protein is CASSLMRGDSPLHF. The chain uses TRBV5-1 and TRBJ1-6, with D perhaps matching TRBD1 (6 bases). The CDR3 totals 14 residues. Trimming stripped 1 base from V and 8 bases from J, with 10 bases between. Germline V gives CDR1 SGHRS, CDR2 YFSETQ.

This clone has a single count. The J gene is TRBJ1-3, the V gene TRBV6-6; TRBD1 aligns across 7 bases. Germline trimming cut 7 bases from V and 3 bases from J; bases unmatched to any gene: 6. The CDR3 contains 14 residues. The V gene's germline CDR1 is MNHNY and CDR2 SVGAGI (reference sequence). This CDR3 reads CASIEGAGGNTIYF. The CDR3 nucleotides are TGTGCCAGCATAGAGGGGGCGGGTGGAAACACCATATATTTT.

The chain uses TRBV7-2 and TRBJ2-5; unclear D gene. Germline V gene lookup returns CDR1 SGHTA and CDR2 FQGNSA. The CDR3 extends over 13 amino acids. Trimming took off 5 bases at V and 6 bases at J, with 13 bases between the two ends. The CDR3 spells CASSRAWMKTQYF. As DNA, the CDR3 is TGTGCCAGCAGCCGGGCCTGGATGAAGACCCAGTACTTC.

This rearrangement joins TRBV27 to TRBJ2-7; TRBD1 matches 9 bases. The CDR3 has 14 residues. With 6 bases clipped from V and 0 bases from J, the junction kept 3 bases outside the gene matches. Per the germline V gene, CDR1 is MNHEY and CDR2 is SMNVEV (reference sequence). The CDR3 DNA reads as TGTGCCAGCAGGGGACAGGGAAGCTCCTACGAGCAGTACGTC. Encoded protein: CASRGQGSSYEQYV.

V is TRBV2 and J is TRBJ1-2; 9 positions match TRBD1. This CDR3 is 17 amino acids long. J was trimmed by 6 bases and V by 3 bases; bases with no gene match: 14. The germline gives CDR1 SNHLY, CDR2 FYNNEI. The CDR3 coding sequence is TGTGCCAGCAGTGATGAGGGGACAGGGCGGTTTGGTGATGGCTACACCTTC. Protein sequence: CASSDEGTGRFGDGYTF.

V usage is TRBV5-1 and J usage is TRBJ1-2; D ambiguous. Trimming cost V 0 bases and J 6 bases, with 9 bases left between them. CDR1 is SGHRS and CDR2 is YFSETQ in the germline V gene. CDR3 size: 13 residues. CDR3 residues: CASSLDGVDGYTF. The CDR3 DNA sequence: TGCGCCAGCAGCTTGGACGGGGTAGATGGCTACACCTTC.

This clone was counted a few times. The chain joins TRBV25-1 to TRBJ1-6; D is uncertain. Germline V gives CDR1 MGHDK, CDR2 SYGVNS. Trimming cost V 5 bases and J 7 bases, with 12 bases left between them. The CDR3 is made up of 14 amino acids. The CDR3 nucleotides are TGTGCCAGCAGTTCCGGGAAAGAAAATTCACCCCTCCACTTT. Its protein product is CASSSGKENSPLHF. The full variable domain, its missing parts supplied by reference TRBV25-1 and TRBJ1-6, is EADIYQTPRYLVIGTGKKITLECSQTMGHDKMYWYQQDPGMELHLIHYSYGVNSTEKGDLSSESTVSRIRTEHFPLTLESARPSHTSQYLCASSSGKENSPLHFGNGTRLTVT.

The rearrangement links TRBV7-3 to TRBJ2-2; TRBD1 matches at 7 bases. The V gene's germline CDR1 is SGHTA and CDR2 FQGTGA. The CDR3 extends over 15 amino acids. J was trimmed by 7 bases and V by 5 bases; bases with no gene match: 10. The CDR3: CASSPLPQGRGELFF. The CDR3, as DNA: TGTGCCAGCAGCCCCCTTCCACAGGGGCGCGGGGAGCTGTTTTTT. The full variable domain, its missing parts supplied by reference TRBV7-3 and TRBJ2-2, is GAGVSQTPSNKVTEKGKYVELRCDPISGHTALYWYRQSLGQGPEFLIYFQGTGAADDSGLPNDRFFAVRPEGSVSTLKIQRTERGDSAVYLCASSPLPQGRGELFFGEGSRLTVL.

The chain links TRBV7-8 to TRBJ2-7; the match to TRBD1 covers 8 bases. This CDR3 is built from 13 residues. CDR1 and CDR2 from the germline V gene are SGHVS and FQNEAQ. V was pared by 6 bases and J by 3 bases, with 4 bases of the junction left unmatched. This chain's CDR3 is CASSHDRGYEQYV. The CDR3, as DNA: TGTGCCAGCAGTCATGACAGGGGCTACGAGCAGTACGTC.

The rearrangement links TRBV7-9 to TRBJ2-7; D might be TRBD2 (5 bases). Germline values: CDR1 SEHNR, CDR2 FQNEAQ (reference sequence). The CDR3 consists of 14 residues. V lost 5 bases and J lost 2, with 13 bases in between. The CDR3 bases are TGTGCCAGCAGCCCGGGGTCCGTAGCCTACGAGCAGTACTTC. Translated, it gives CASSPGSVAYEQYF.

This clone was counted at least ten times. The chain is built from TRBV27 and TRBJ1-4; the match to TRBD1 covers 9 bases. Germline CDR1 reads MNHEY; CDR2 reads SMNVEV (reference sequence). V was pared by 5 bases and J by 7 bases, with 11 bases of the junction left unmatched. The CDR3 runs 16 residues. The CDR3 region is CASSRKPGQGIEKLFF. CDR3 DNA: TGTGCCAGCAGTCGTAAACCGGGACAGGGTATTGAAAAACTGTTTTTT.

This chain joins TRBV6-5 and TRBJ1-1; maybe TRBD1 (6 bases). Germline V lookup: CDR1 MNHEY, CDR2 SVGAGI. V lost 6 bases and J 8 bases, leaving 19 bases between the germline ends. CDR3 length: 14 residues. CDR3: CASSPGAIMGEAFF. DNA of the CDR3: TGTGCCAGCAGCCCGGGGGCGATCATGGGCGAAGCTTTCTTT.

The V and J genes are TRBV2 and TRBJ1-1; D not certain. The CDR3 has 13 amino acids. With 7 bases removed from V and 0 bases from J, the gap between germline ends came to 9 bases. Germline V CDR1 and CDR2: SNHLY, FYNNEI. The CDR3 nucleotides are TGTGCCAGCAATCGTTACATGAACACTGAAGCTTTCTTT. Its protein product is CASNRYMNTEAFF.

CDR3 sequence reads: CASSQPGANVLTF. The CDR3 DNA sequence: TGTGCCAGCAGCCAACCTGGGGCCAACGTCCTGACTTTC. The chain has TRBV14 and TRBJ2-6; D not resolved. The V end was cut by 2 bases, the J end by 2 bases, with 1 base between. This CDR3 is 13 amino acids long. The germline V gene encodes CDR1 SGHDN and CDR2 FVKESK.

The V gene is TRBV2, the J gene TRBJ1-1, with 7 bases that match TRBD1. The V gene end was trimmed by 3 bases and the J gene end by 6 bases; junction bases not matched to a gene: 13. Germline V gives CDR1 SNHLY, CDR2 FYNNEI. The CDR3 is 16 amino acids. CDR3 in DNA: TGTGCCAGCAGTGAGGCGGGAGGAGGGGGGACAGCTGAAGCTTTCTTT. Its protein product is CASSEAGGGGTAEAFF.

The chain couples TRBV27 to TRBJ2-5; either TRBD1 or TRBD2 may supply D (5 bases each). The germline CDR1 and CDR2 sequences are MNHEY and SMNVEV (reference sequence). The CDR3 runs 16 residues. V lost 0 bases and J 7 bases, leaving 18 bases between the germline ends. CDR3 sequence (DNA): TGTGCCAGCAGTTTATCGATTTCGGGACCCCGAGGGACCCAGTACTTC. It codes for CASSLSISGPRGTQYF.

Only a few counts were recorded for this clone. The rearrangement uses TRBV10-1 and TRBJ2-7; D not resolved. The germline gives CDR1 WNHNN, CDR2 SYGVQD (reference sequence). CDR3 length: 13 residues. V lost 11 bases and J 3 bases, leaving 17 bases between the germline ends. This CDR3 reads CAFPGGHDYEQYF. In DNA, the CDR3 is TGCGCCTTCCCGGGCGGTCATGACTACGAGCAGTACTTC.

The chain carries TRBV2 and TRBJ1-6; no definite D call. V dropped 6 bases and J dropped 1 base, with 10 bases sitting between them. The CDR3 covers 15 residues. Germline V gives CDR1 SNHLY, CDR2 FYNNEI. The CDR3 here is CASRGAISYNSPLHF. The CDR3 DNA is TGTGCCAGCAGGGGCGCTATTTCCTATAATTCACCCCTCCACTTT. Full variable domain (missing parts from reference TRBV2 and TRBJ1-6): EPEVTQTPSHQVTQMGQEVILRCVPISNHLYFYWYRQILGQKVEFLVSFYNNEISEKSEIFDDQFSVERPDGSNFTLKIRSTKLEDSAMYFCASRGAISYNSPLHFGNGTRLTVT.

The J gene is TRBJ2-3, the V gene TRBV28; D may be TRBD1 (5 bases). V was pared by 4 bases and J by 11 bases, with 13 bases between. The CDR3 is 12 amino acids. Germline V gene data show CDR1 as MDHEN and CDR2 as SYDVKM. For the CDR3, the DNA is TGTGCCAGCAGTTCTTGGACAAGCCGGCAGTATTTT. It translates to CASSSWTSRQYF.

J is TRBJ2-7 and V is TRBV11-2; 12 bases fit TRBD2. The CDR3 is 17 amino acids. Germline CDR1 and CDR2: SGHAT and FQNNGV. With 5 bases clipped from V and 3 bases from J, the junction kept 11 bases outside the gene matches. The CDR3 nucleotides read TGTGCCAGCAGCCCCGGACTAGCGGGACACTCTCGCTACGAGCAGTACTTC. The encoded protein is CASSPGLAGHSRYEQYF. The variable domain in full, completed from reference TRBV11-2 and TRBJ2-7, reads EAGVAQSPRYKIIEKRQSVAFWCNPISGHATLYWYQQILGQGPKLLIQFQNNGVVDDSQLPKDRFSAERLKGVDSTLKIQPAKLEDSAVYLCASSPGLAGHSRYEQYFGPGTRLTVT.

The CDR3 sequence is CASSRPGTANTEAFF. CDR3 DNA sequence: TGCGCCAGCAGCAGACCCGGGACAGCGAACACTGAAGCTTTCTTT. V usage is TRBV5-1 and J usage is TRBJ1-1; TRBD1 agrees at 7 bases. The CDR3 loop spans 15 amino acids. V shed 4 bases and J 1 base; nucleotides not matched to a gene: 7. Germline lookup yields CDR1 SGHRS and CDR2 YFSETQ.